This entry is about one T cell receptor beta chain. This specimen comes from a study of OX40 agonist ivuxolimab in advanced cancers. The table came from immunoSEQ multiplex PCR; TCRdb's copy has only in-frame clones and leaves some out. The data contain approximately 54,000 clones, around 93% of them singletons. The CDR3 consists of 15 residues. The V end was cut by 0 bases, the J end by 4 bases, with 12 bases between. The germline V gene encodes CDR1 MGHRA and CDR2 YSYEKL. The timepoints at which blood was sampled were baseline, cycle 4 day 1, and cycle 7 day 1. This chain joins TRBV4-1 and TRBJ2-5; D tentatively reads TRBD1 or TRBD2 (5 bases each). Source: CD4+ or CD8+ T cells sorted from blood, taken in a trial of the OX40 agonist ivuxolimab. This receptor was obtained from an adult with an advanced solid tumor such as melanoma, head and neck, liver or kidney cancer. The chain's CDR3 is CASSQEFGGLETQYF. The CDR3 region has the DNA TGCGCCAGCAGCCAAGAATTTGGGGGTTTAGAGACCCAGTACTTC.